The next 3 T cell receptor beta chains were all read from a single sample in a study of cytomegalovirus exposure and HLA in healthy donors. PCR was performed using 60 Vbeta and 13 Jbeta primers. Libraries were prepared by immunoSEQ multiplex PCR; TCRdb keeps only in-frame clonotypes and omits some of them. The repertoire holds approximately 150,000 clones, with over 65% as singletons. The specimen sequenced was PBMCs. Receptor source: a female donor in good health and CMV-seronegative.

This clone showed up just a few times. CDR3 in amino acids: CASSPRRGRGVSIYF. CDR3 nucleotides: TGTGCCAGCAGCCCTCGTAGGGGGAGGGGTGTCTCCATATATTTT. The chain has TRBV7-2 and TRBJ1-3; perhaps TRBD1 as D (6 bases). CDR1 and CDR2 from the germline V gene are SGHTA and FQGNSA. V was cut by 5 bases and J by 11 bases, with 22 bases left in between. The CDR3 sequence is 15 residues long.

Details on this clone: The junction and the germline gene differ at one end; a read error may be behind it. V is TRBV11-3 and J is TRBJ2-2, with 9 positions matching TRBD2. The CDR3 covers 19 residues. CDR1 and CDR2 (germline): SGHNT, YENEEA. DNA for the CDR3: TGTGCCAGCAGCTTTAGAGCCCTCTATAGCGGGAGTAACACCGGGGGGCTGTTTTTT. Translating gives CASSFRALYSGSNTGGLFF.

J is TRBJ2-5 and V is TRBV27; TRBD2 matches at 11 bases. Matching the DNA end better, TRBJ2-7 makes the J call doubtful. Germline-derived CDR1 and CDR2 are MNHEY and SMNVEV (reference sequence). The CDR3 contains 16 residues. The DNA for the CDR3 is TGTGCCAGCAGTCCGTCCGGGACTAGCGGTTCCTACGAGCAGTACTTC. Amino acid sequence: CASSPSGTSGSYEQYF.